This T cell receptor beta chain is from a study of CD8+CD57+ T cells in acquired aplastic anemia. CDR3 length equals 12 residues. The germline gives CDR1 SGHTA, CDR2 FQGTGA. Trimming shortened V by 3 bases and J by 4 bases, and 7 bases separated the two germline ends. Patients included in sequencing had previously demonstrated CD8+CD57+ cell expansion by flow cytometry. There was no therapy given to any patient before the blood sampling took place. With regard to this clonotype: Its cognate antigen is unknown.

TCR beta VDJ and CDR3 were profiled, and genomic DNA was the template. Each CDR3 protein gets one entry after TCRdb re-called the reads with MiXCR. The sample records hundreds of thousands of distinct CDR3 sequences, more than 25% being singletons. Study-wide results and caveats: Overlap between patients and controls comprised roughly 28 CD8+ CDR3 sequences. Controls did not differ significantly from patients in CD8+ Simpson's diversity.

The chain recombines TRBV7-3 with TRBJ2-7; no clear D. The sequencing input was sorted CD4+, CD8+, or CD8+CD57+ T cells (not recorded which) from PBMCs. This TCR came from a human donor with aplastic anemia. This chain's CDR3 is CASSFHGYEQYF. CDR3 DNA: TGTGCCAGCAGCTTTCACGGGTACGAGCAGTACTTC.